The entry below describes one T cell receptor (beta chain). Its antigen is undetermined. This sample was taken from a study of OX40 agonist ivuxolimab in advanced cancers. Study context: The patients received ivuxolimab by intravenous route every 2 weeks at 0.01 to 10 mg/kg. From about 23 to 85 years was the age range, with a mean of around 56 years, and 70% to 85% were male. Therapy given before enrollment (anti-PD-1, anti-PD-L1 or anti-CTLA-4) was allowed, and 40% to 45% had some.

CDR3 length: 12 residues. Germline loops: CDR1 LGHNT, CDR2 FRNRAP. Trimming shortened V by 3 bases and J by 8 bases, and 10 bases separated the two germline ends. Some clones are missing from TCRdb's copy, which holds only in-frame ones; the method was immunoSEQ multiplex PCR. The sample records tens of thousands of clones, roughly nine tenths being singletons. General study results and limits: At 0.1-3.0 mg/kg, partial responders had clonal expansion among the lowest observed.

The V gene is TRBV12-5, the J gene TRBJ1-1; D may be TRBD1 (5 bases). The sample consisted of CD4+ or CD8+ T cells sorted from blood, taken in a trial of the OX40 agonist ivuxolimab. This clonotype was obtained from an adult with an advanced solid tumor such as melanoma, head and neck, liver or kidney cancer. CDR3 in DNA: TGTGCTAGTGGTTTACAGGCCTCCGAAGCTTTCTTT. Its translation is CASGLQASEAFF.